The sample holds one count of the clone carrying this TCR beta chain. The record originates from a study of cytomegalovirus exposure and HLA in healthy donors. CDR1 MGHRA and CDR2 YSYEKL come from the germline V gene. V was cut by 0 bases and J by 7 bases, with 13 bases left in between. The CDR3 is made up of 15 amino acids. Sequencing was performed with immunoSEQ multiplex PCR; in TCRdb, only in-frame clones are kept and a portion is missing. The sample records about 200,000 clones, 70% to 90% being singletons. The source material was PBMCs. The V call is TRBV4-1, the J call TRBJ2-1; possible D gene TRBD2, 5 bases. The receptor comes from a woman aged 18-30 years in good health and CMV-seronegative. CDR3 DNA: TGCGCCAGCAGCCAAGATAACGGGGAATGGAATGAGCAGTTCTTC. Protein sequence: CASSQDNGEWNEQFF.